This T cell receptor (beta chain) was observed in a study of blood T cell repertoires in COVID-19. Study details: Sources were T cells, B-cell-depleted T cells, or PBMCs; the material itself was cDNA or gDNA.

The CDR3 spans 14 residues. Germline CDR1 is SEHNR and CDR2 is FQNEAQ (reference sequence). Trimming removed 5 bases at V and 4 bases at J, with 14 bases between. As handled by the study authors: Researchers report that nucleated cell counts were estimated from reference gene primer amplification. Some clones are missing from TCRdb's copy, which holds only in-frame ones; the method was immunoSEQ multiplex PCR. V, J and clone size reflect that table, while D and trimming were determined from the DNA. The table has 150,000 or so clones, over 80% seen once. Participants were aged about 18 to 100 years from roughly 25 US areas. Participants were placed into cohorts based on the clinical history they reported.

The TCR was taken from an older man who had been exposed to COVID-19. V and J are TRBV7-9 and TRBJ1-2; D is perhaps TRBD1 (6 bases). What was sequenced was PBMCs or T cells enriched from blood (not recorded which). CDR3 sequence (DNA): TGTGCCAGCAGCCTGGACAGCTCAACCTATGGCTACACCTTC. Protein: CASSLDSSTYGYTF.